This T cell receptor beta chain was captured in a study of Ad26.COV2.S vaccination and SARS-CoV-2 variants. Across the study: Dosing was one shot or two shots 56 days apart.

The treatment: around 19 received Ad26.COV2.S at low or high dose, single or two shots; about 5 received placebo; per-sample allocation not given. Sampling was performed 63 days after the first vaccine or placebo injection. Donor was an adult aged 18-55 years in Boston. Wuhan-strain spike was delivered by a replication-incompetent Ad26 vector. Libraries were prepared by immunoSEQ multiplex PCR; TCRdb keeps only in-frame clonotypes and omits some of them. Of nearly 400,000 clones listed, approximately 91% are singletons. V was pared by 8 bases and J by 1 base, with 9 bases between. Germline lookup yields CDR1 LGHDT and CDR2 YNNKEL (reference sequence). CDR3 length: 12 amino acids.

The gene calls are TRBV3-1 (or the pseudogene TRBV3-2) and TRBJ2-7, with D unclear. The source of this sequence is a person between 18 and 65 years old who received the Ad26.COV2.S COVID-19 vaccine or a placebo. The source was peripheral blood, collected in a trial of Ad26.COV2.S vaccine versus placebo. Here the CDR3 DNA reads TGTGCCAGCGGGTGGTGGTCCTACGAGCAGTACTTC. The encoded protein is CASGWWSYEQYF.